This T cell receptor (beta chain) was profiled in a study of T cells after yellow fever vaccination. TCRdb reprocessed the 5' RACE reads with MiXCR, giving one entry per CDR3 protein. The sample lists roughly 520,000 distinct CDR3 sequences; 20% to 25% were seen once. This clonotype occurred a few times. The CDR3 contains 18 residues. Germline-derived CDR1 and CDR2 are SGHVS and FQNEAQ. Trimming shortened V by 4 bases and J by 1 base, and 22 bases separated the two germline ends. The sample here was PBMCs, taken 21 days after the first yellow fever vaccination. This sequence originates from a man between 18 and 29 years old who received the YFV17D yellow fever vaccine. The V and J genes are TRBV7-8 and TRBJ1-1; D perhaps matches TRBD1 (6 bases). The CDR3 region has the DNA TGTGCCAGCAGCTGGGGGGGGACACAGGGACGGTCGAACACTGAAGCTTTCTTT. This sequence encodes CASSWGGTQGRSNTEAFF.